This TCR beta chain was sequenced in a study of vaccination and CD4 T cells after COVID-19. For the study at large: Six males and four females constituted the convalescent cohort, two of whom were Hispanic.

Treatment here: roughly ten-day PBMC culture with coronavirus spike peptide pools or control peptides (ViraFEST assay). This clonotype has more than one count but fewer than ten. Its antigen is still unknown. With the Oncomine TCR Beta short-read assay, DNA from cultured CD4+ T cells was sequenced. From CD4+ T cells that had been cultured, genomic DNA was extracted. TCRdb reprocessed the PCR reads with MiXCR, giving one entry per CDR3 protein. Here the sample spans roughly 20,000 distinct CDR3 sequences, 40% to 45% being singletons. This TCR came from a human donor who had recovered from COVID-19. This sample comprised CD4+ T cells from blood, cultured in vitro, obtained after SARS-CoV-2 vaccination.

The CDR3 region has the DNA TGTGCCAGCAGTTACTCCCCGGGACAGGGCTTTGGCTACACCTTC. Translation gives CASSYSPGQGFGYTF. This chain links TRBV6-5 with TRBJ1-2; TRBD1 matches at 9 bases. This CDR3 contains 15 residues. The germline CDR1 and CDR2 sequences are MNHEY and SVGAGI. V lost 0 bases to trimming and J lost 7 bases; unmatched junction nucleotides: 6.